Sequencing of this TCR beta chain was carried out in a study of T cell repertoires in cytomegalovirus infection. In the study overall: The public TCR beta signatures pointed to both CMV infection and matching HLA type. Regarding the study as a whole: Frequencies of public TCR beta families were cumulated, and this identified carriers of CMV plus the relevant HLA.

TCRdb called the reads again in MiXCR, with one record for every CDR3 protein. The table records around 900,000 distinct CDR3 sequences, roughly a third of them present only once. The V end lost 5 bases, the J end lost 13 bases, and 18 bases lay between the germline ends. Germline V gene lookup returns CDR1 MNHEY and CDR2 SMNVEV (reference sequence). The length of the CDR3 is 14 residues. In this sample, this clonotype turned up a few times. Its antigen remains unknown. The sequence was obtained from a human donor in good health (CMV status not recorded). Some clones in this sample may be carry-over from other donors' samples. V and J are TRBV27 and TRBJ1-6; no clear D gene. The sequencing here drew on cultured CD8+ T cells from PBMCs, taken from culture after CMV antigen stimulation. This chain's CDR3 is CASSVQVMAGPLHF. The DNA for the CDR3 is TGTGCCAGCAGTGTACAAGTGATGGCCGGGCCCCTCCACTTT.